This T cell receptor beta chain originates from a study of T cells in Graves' hyperthyroidism and ophthalmopathy (dated by TCRdb to about 2019). Study-level background: Peripheral blood was sampled at the time of initial diagnosis, prior to any treatment. A discovery cohort of about a hundred patients, approximately 44 with Graves' ophthalmopathy and approximately 57 with stable Graves' hyperthyroidism, was used to find distinguishing TCR V-J signatures. Whether ophthalmopathy could be predicted prospectively was tested in an independent validation cohort made up of 18 hyperthyroidism patients plus 17 patients who later progressed to ophthalmopathy. The 100 discovery patients were randomly divided into training and test sets at a 7:3 ratio. In about six Graves' hyperthyroidism patients, the study also compared T-cell repertoires from thyroid tissue with T-cell repertoires from blood. After blood sampling, hyperthyroidism patients were treated with methimazole at a starting dose of 30 mg daily, and ophthalmopathy patients were treated with high-dose intravenous methylprednisolone. According to the paper, TCR Vbeta CDR3 sequencing was carried out on about 140 peripheral blood samples, which came from fewer than 50 ophthalmopathy, 70 to 80 hyperthyroidism and around 17 progressor patients. What the work shows at the level of the full study, not this receptor alone: In validation, progression to ophthalmopathy was predicted by the model with around 71% sensitivity and roughly 72% specificity, a median of about 6.8 months before onset. No statistical method was used to fix the sample size in advance, and group allocation was not hidden from the investigators. A 13 V-J signature model separated ophthalmopathy from stable hyperthyroidism, with nearly 90% sensitivity and 81% to 83% specificity in cross-validation and 80%/75% in testing. Most expanded thyroid clonotypes (frequency above 0.001) were also detected in blood, suggesting blood repertoires may reflect thyroid immune responses.

Stable Graves' hyperthyroidism was defined as no progression to ophthalmopathy during 18 months of follow-up. The hyperthyroidism patients were between 18 and 65 years old and newly diagnosed, with a disease duration of less than 2 months. Patients with uncontrolled infections, other autoimmune diseases, pregnancy or lactation were excluded. Diagnoses relied on clinical symptoms, serum thyroxine and TRAb, thyroid ultrasound and orbital computed tomography. PBMCs were isolated from approximately 10 ml of fresh peripheral blood by Ficoll-Paque density gradient centrifugation. Trizol reagent was used to extract total RNA, and RNA quality was then checked on an Agilent 2100 Bioanalyzer. The TCR beta CDR3 regions were amplified from RNA transcripts. A first-round RT-PCR of the TCR CDR3 used the HTBI primer set with the Qiagen OneStep RT-PCR kit. The libraries were constructed in a second round of multiplex PCR and then size-selected and purified. Sequencing of the libraries was done on an Illumina HiSeq2000 using paired-end 100 bp reads. Regarding the original processing steps: SOAPnuke was used to process the raw data, with reads discarded if the reads contained adapters or uncalled bases, had a mean Phred below 15, or lacked an exact constant-primer or identifier match. High-quality paired reads were merged using COPE v1.2.5, and each unique nucleotide sequence was defined as a clonotype. MiTCR v1.1 was used to align the clonotypes against IMGT TRBV, TRBD and TRBJ reference segments. The analysis was restricted to V-J combinations with a frequency above 0.0001, which together covered 99.2% of the repertoires. A TCS score was defined as the ratio of F50 (clonal expansion) to E x V (chaos), with BLOSUM62-based TCRdist applied between CDR3 peptides within each V-J. Welch's t-statistics and random forest reduced roughly 540 V-J features to 10 to 15, which were used in a naive Bayes classifier (R e1071). Thyroid-blood repertoire similarity was quantified with the Morisita-Horn index. Starting from the raw public reads, TCRdb applied fastp trimming at Q25, assembled clones with MiXCR and retained in-frame beta chains. Each entry is one CDR3 protein sequence, shown with its most common DNA and genes. TCRdb's processing, not the authors' own work, is the source of the V and J calls. Here the sample has 700,000 to 950,000 distinct CDR3 sequences; just over 35% occur a single time. The ten largest clonotypes hold less than 35% of the sample.

A remark on this clonotype: Which antigen it targets is not known. No quality values exist for individual bases; no much larger clone is one base distant.

CDR3 length: 16 amino acids, cysteine to phenylalanine. Only the CDR3 region is kept as DNA, spanning 48 bases read in frame from base 1. V is clipped by 7 bases and J by 3 bases, and the sequence between their germline boundaries is 21 bases long. From a lookup of the germline V gene (reference sequence), CDR1 and CDR2 are LGHDT and YNNKEL. Sequencing was carried out using blood. The chain is made from TRBV3-1 and TRBJ1-2; the D gene is perhaps TRBD1, from 6 matching bases. This TCR was sampled from a woman in her thirties or forties with Graves' hyperthyroidism. The CDR3: CASTNDLGGSDYGYTF. The nucleotides are TGTGCCAGCACTAACGACTTGGGGGGCTCCGACTATGGCTACACCTTC.